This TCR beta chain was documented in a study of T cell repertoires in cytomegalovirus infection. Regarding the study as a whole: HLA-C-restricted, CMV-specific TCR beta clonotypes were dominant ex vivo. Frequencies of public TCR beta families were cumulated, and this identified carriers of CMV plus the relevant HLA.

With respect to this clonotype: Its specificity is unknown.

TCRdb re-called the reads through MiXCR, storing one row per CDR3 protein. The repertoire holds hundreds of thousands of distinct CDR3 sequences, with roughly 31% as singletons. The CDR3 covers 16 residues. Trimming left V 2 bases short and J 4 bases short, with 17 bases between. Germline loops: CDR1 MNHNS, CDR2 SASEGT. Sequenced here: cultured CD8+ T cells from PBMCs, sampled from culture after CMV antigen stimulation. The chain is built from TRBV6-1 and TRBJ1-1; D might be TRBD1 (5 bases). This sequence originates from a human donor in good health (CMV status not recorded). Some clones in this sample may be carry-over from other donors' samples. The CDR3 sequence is CASSEWIDSSGTEAFF. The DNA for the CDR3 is TGTGCCAGCAGTGAATGGATTGACAGTTCGGGCACTGAAGCTTTCTTT.